Listed below are T cell receptor beta chains from one sample, sequenced in a study of neoadjuvant anti-PD-1 for oral cavity cancer. TCRdb's table, derived via immunoSEQ multiplex PCR, lists solely in-frame clones and lacks some. Of 25,000 or so clones listed, around a quarter are singletons. Specimen: tumor tissue, collected after nivolumab (anti-PD-1) treatment. The receptors were sampled from a person between 40 and 85 years old with oral cavity squamous cell carcinoma. CDR3s include the opening cysteine and the closing phenylalanine or tryptophan. The order of the fields is D gene, J gene, V gene, CDR3 protein. D genes are given only for firm matches.

>TRBD1|TRBJ2-7|TRBV18
CASSSGTDYEQYF
>TRBD1|TRBJ1-4|TRBV5-1
CASSRDRTNEKLFF
>.|TRBJ1-2|TRBV2
CASNQGRTNNYGYTF
>.|TRBJ2-7|TRBV7-9
CASSLVGYEQYF
>.|TRBJ2-3|TRBV6-1
CASSRLVADTQYF
>TRBD2|TRBJ2-7|TRBV7-2
CASSSTSGRGLEQYF
>TRBD1|TRBJ1-1|TRBV5-4
CASSLDLDRGGTEAFF
>.|TRBJ2-7|TRBV19
CASSARGYEQYF
>.|TRBJ2-7|TRBV5-1
CASRPGTLSSYEQYF
>TRBD1|TRBJ1-5|TRBV30
CAWSESGTGRVAYQPQHF
>TRBD1|TRBJ2-1|TRBV5-1
CASSWAGGSYNEQFF
>.|TRBJ1-1|TRBV19
CASSILMNTEAFF
>.|TRBJ1-2|TRBV9
CASSVVSPSYGYTF
>.|TRBJ2-5|TRBV15
CATSPGGLQETQYF
>TRBD1|TRBJ1-2|TRBV5-6
CASSSRLGTVYGYTF
>.|TRBJ2-5|TRBV7-9
CASSWRGGLGETQYF
>TRBD2|TRBJ2-2|TRBV7-8
CASSLGRLAGGELFF
>.|TRBJ2-5|TRBV11-2
CASSLGPGHQETQYF
>.|TRBJ1-1|TRBV5-6
CASSPGQFEAFF
>.|TRBJ1-1|TRBV30
CAWSVGGRTEAFF
>TRBD2|TRBJ2-1|TRBV9
CASSVTIAGGLNEQFF
>TRBD2|TRBJ2-1|TRBV11-3
CASSLDHGGTSIFNEQFF
>.|TRBJ1-4|TRBV7-9
CASRARLNEKLFF
>TRBD1|TRBJ1-2|TRBV7-9
CASSSSPTGEPDGYTF
>.|TRBJ2-1|TRBV7-3
CASSTAASGAFYNEQFF
>.|TRBJ2-5|TRBV6-5
CASRPLTGNGETQYF
>.|TRBJ1-2|TRBV14
CASSQDTYYGYTF
>.|TRBJ1-2|TRBV28
CASSTGKGLLLGANYGYTF
>TRBD2|TRBJ2-3|TRBV4-1
CASSPLAASTDTQYF
>TRBD1|TRBJ2-7|TRBV7-9
CASSLTGEGQYF
>.|TRBJ2-7|TRBV12-5
CASGLVGGIAYEQYF
>TRBD2|TRBJ2-5|TRBV7-8
CASSLGRLAGPQETQYF
>TRBD2|TRBJ2-1|TRBV15
CATSRVGLETSQFF
>.|TRBJ1-1|TRBV6-4
CASRGYNTEAFF
>.|TRBJ2-1|TRBV18
CATRQISGPYNEQFF
>TRBD1|TRBJ1-2|TRBV14
CASSQADREGYGYTF
>TRBD1|TRBJ1-2|TRBV2
CASARTGGGIGGYTF
>.|TRBJ1-3|TRBV4-1
CASSQRVTDRSSGNTIYF
>.|TRBJ2-3|TRBV14
CASSQGLAMSDTQYF
>TRBD1|TRBJ1-2|TRBV28
CASSSYGQGAGIDGYTF
>.|TRBJ1-5|TRBV7-5
CASQKDNQPQHF
>.|TRBJ2-5|TRBV6-6
CASSYGDRAQYF
>.|TRBJ2-3|TRBV25-1
CASSVLGKTDTQYF
>TRBD2|TRBJ2-7|TRBV19
CASSGRLAGESSYEQYF
>.|TRBJ2-7|TRBV7-9
CASSDVGFDAHEQYF
>.|TRBJ2-3|TRBV5-1
CASNLGGKGTDTQYF
>.|TRBJ2-4|TRBV30
CAWSAPDGVKNIQYF
>TRBD2|TRBJ2-5|TRBV5-1
CASSSSGIAGGRETQYF
>TRBD1|TRBJ2-1|TRBV4-1
CASSQGQGAIF
>.|TRBJ1-2|TRBV6-6
CASTKDRANYGYTF
>TRBD2|TRBJ2-5|TRBV9
CASSEGLAGAETQYF
>.|TRBJ2-5|TRBV2
CASRVGRGMETQYF
>.|TRBJ1-3|TRBV4-1
CASSQEGPGNTIYF
>.|TRBJ1-1|TRBV18
CASSPRTKLMNTEAFF
>.|TRBJ2-5|TRBV5-1
CASSLMAGRGETQYF
>.|TRBJ1-5|TRBV30
CAWSVLQSGQPQHF